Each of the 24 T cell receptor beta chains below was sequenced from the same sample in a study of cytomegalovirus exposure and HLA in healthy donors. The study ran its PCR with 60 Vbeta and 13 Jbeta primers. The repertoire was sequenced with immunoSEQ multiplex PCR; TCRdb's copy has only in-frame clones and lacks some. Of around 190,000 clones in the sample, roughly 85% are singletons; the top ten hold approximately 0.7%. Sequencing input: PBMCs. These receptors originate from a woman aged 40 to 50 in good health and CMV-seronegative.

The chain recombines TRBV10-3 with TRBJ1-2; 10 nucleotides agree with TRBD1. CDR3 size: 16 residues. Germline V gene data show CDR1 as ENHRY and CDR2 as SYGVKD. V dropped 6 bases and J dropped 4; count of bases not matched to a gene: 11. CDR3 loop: CAIRGTGERRGYGYTF. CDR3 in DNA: TGTGCCATCAGAGGGACAGGGGAACGGCGGGGCTATGGCTACACCTTC.

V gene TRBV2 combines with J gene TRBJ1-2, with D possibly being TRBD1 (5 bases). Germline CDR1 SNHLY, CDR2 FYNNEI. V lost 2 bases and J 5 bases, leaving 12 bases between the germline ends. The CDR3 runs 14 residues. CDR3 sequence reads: CASSEKAGIYGYTF. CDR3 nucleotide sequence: TGTGCCAGCAGTGAAAAGGCAGGGATATATGGCTACACCTTC.

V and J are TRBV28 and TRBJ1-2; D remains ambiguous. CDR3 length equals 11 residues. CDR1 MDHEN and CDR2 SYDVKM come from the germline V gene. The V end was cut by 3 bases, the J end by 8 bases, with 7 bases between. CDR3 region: CASSFQYGYTF. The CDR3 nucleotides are TGTGCCAGCAGTTTTCAGTACGGCTACACCTTC.

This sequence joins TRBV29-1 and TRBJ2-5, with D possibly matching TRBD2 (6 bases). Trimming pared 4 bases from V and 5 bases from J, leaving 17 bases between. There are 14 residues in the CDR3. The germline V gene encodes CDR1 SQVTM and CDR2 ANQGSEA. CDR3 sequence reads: CSVAWNMLAETQYF. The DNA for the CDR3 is TGCAGCGTTGCGTGGAATATGCTAGCGGAGACCCAGTACTTC.

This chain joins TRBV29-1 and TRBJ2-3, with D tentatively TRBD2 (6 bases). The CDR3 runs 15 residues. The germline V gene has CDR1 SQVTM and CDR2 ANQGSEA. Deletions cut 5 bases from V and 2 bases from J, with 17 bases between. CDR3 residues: CSVHGTQRDTDTQYF. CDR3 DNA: TGCAGCGTTCACGGGACTCAGCGCGACACAGATACGCAGTATTTT.

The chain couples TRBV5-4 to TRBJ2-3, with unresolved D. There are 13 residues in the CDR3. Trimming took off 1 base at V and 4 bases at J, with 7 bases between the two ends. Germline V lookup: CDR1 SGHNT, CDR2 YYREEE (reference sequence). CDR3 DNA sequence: TGTGCCAGCAGCTTGAGTAGCTCAGATACGCAGTATTTT. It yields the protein CASSLSSSDTQYF.

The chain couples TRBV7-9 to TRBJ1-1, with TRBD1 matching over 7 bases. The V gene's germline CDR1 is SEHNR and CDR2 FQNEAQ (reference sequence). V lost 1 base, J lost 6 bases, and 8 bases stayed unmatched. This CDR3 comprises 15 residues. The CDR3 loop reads CASSLENRGAPEAFF. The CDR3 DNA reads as TGTGCCAGCAGCTTAGAGAACAGGGGAGCTCCTGAAGCTTTCTTT.

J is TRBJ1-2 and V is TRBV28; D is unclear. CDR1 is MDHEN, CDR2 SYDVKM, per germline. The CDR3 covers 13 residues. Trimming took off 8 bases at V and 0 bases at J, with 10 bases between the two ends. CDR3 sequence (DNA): TGTGCCAGCCGAATGGCCGCTAACTATGGCTACACCTTC. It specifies CASRMAANYGYTF.

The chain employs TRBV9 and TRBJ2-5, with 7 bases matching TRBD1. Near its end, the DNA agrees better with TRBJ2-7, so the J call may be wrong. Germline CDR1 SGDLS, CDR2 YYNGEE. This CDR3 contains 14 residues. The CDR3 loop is CASSVGTATYEQYF. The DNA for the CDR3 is TGTGCCAGCAGCGTCGGGACAGCTACCTACGAGCAGTACTTC.

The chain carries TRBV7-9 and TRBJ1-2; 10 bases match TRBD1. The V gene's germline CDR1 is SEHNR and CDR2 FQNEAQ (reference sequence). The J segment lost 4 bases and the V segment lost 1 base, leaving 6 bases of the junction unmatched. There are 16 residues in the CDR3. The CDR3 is CASSLGPGTGAYGYTF. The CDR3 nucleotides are TGTGCCAGCAGCTTAGGTCCCGGGACAGGGGCCTATGGCTACACCTTC.

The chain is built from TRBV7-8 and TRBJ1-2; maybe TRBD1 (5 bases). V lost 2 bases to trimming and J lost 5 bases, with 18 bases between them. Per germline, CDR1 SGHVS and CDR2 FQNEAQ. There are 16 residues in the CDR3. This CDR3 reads CASSLIGGVGGYGYTF. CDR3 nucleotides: TGTGCCAGCAGCTTAATAGGCGGCGTTGGGGGGTATGGCTACACCTTC.

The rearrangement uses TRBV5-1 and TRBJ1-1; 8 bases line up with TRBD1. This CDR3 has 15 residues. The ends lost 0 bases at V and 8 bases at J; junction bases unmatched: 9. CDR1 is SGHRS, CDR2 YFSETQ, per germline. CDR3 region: CASSLVVGQAVEAFF. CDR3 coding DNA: TGCGCCAGCAGCTTGGTGGTGGGACAGGCTGTGGAAGCTTTCTTT.

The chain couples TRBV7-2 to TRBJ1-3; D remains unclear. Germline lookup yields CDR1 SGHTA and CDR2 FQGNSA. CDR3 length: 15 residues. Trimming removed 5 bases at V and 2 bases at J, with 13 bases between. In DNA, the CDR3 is TGTGCCAGCAGCCCTAGAGGTTCGGCTGGAAACACCATATATTTT. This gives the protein CASSPRGSAGNTIYF.

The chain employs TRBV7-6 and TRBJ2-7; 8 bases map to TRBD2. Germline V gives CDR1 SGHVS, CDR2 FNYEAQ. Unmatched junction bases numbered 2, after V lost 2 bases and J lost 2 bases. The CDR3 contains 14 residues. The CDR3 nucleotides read TGTGCCAGCAGCTTAAGCGGGGGTACCTACGAGCAGTACTTC. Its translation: CASSLSGGTYEQYF.

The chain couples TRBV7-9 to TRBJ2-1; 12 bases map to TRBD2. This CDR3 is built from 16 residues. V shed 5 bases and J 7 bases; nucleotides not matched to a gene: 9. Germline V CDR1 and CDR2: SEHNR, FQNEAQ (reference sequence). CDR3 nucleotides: TGTGCCAGCAGCCCAACGACTAGCGGGAGTAGGAATGAGCAGTTCTTC. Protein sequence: CASSPTTSGSRNEQFF.

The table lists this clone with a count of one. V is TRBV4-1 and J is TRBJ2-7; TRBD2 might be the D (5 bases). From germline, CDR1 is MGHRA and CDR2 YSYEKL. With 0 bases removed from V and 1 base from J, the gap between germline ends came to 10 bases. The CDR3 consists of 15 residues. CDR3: CASSQDRGFSYEQYF. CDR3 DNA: TGCGCCAGCAGCCAAGATCGGGGATTTTCCTACGAGCAGTACTTC.

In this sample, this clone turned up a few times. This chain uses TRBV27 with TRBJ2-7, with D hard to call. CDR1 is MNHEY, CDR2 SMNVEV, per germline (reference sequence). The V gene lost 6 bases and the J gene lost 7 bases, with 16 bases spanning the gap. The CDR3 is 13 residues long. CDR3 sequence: CASRSYEAREQYF. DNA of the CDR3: TGTGCCAGCAGATCATACGAGGCTCGAGAGCAGTACTTC.

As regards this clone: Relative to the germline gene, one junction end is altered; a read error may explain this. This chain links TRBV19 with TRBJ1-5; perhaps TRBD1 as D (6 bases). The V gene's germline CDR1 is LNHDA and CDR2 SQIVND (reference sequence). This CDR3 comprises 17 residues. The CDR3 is CASSTFRTAFGNQPRHF. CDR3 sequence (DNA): TGTGCCAGTAGTACGTTTCGGACAGCCTTTGGCAATCAGCCCCGGCATTTT.

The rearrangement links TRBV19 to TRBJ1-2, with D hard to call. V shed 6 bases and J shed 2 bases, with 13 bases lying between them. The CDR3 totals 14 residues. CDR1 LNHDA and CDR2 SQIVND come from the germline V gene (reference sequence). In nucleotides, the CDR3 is TGTGCCAGTAGCGGCGGGGTTTTGAACTATGGCTACACCTTC. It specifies CASSGGVLNYGYTF.

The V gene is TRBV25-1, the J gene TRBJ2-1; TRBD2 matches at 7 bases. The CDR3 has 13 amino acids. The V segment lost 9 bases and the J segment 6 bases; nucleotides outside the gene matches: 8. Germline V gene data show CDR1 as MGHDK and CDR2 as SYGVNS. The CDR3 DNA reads TGTGCCAGTATAAGGGCTAGCGGCAATGAGCAGTTCTTC. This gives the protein CASIRASGNEQFF. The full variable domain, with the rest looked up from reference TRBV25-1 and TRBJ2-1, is EADIYQTPRYLVIGTGKKITLECSQTMGHDKMYWYQQDPGMELHLIHYSYGVNSTEKGDLSSESTVSRIRTEHFPLTLESARPSHTSQYLCASIRASGNEQFFGPGTRLTVL.

The DNA of the CDR3 is TGTGCCAGCAGCTTAACTAGCGGGGGCCAAGAGACCCAGTACTTC. This encodes CASSLTSGGQETQYF. The chain employs TRBV5-6 and TRBJ2-5, with 11 bases fitting TRBD2. The CDR3 consists of 15 residues. The trim removed 2 bases at V and 1 base at J, leaving 1 base unmatched. The germline V gene has CDR1 SGHDT and CDR2 YYEEEE.

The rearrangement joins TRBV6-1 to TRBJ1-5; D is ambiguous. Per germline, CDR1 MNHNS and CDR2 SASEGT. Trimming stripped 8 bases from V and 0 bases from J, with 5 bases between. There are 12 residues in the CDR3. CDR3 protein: CASFNSNQPQHF. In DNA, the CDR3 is TGTGCCAGCTTCAATAGCAATCAGCCCCAGCATTTT.

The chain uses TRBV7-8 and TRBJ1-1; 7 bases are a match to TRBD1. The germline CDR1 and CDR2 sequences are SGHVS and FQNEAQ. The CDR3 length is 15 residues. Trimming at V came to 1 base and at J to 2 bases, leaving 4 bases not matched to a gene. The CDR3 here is CASSLEGQLNTEAFF. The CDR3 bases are TGTGCCAGCAGCTTAGAGGGACAGCTAAACACTGAAGCTTTCTTT. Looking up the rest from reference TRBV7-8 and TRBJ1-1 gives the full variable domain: GAGVSQSPRYKVAKRGQDVALRCDPISGHVSLFWYQQALGQGPEFLTYFQNEAQLDKSGLPSDRFFAERPEGSVSTLKIQRTQQEDSAVYLCASSLEGQLNTEAFFGQGTRLTVV.

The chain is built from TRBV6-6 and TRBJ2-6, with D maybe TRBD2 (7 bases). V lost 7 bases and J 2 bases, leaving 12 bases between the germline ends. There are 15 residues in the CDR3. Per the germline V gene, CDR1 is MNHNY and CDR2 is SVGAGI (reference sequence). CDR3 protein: CASTLGGAGANVLTF. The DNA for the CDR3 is TGTGCCAGCACCCTAGGGGGGGCTGGGGCCAACGTCCTGACTTTC.